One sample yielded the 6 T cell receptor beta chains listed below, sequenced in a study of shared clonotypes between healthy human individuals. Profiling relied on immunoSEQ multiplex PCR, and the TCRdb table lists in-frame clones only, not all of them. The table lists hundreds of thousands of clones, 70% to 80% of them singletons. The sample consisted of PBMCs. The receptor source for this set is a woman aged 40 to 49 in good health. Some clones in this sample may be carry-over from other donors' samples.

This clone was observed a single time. CDR3 sequence (DNA): TGCGCCAGCAGCTCATTAGCGGGAGGATCCTACAATGAGCAGTTCTTC. Protein sequence: CASSSLAGGSYNEQFF. The gene calls are TRBV5-1 and TRBJ2-1; 10 bases line up with TRBD2. The CDR3 totals 16 residues. Germline CDR1 SGHRS, CDR2 YFSETQ. V trimming: 3 bases; J trimming: 1 base; junction bases outside the gene matches: 4.

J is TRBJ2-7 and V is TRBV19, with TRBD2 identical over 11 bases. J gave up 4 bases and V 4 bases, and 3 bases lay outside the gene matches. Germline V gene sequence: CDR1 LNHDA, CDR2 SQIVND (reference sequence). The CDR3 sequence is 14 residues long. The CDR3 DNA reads TGTGCCAGTAGTACCGGACTAGCGGGTTACGAGCAGTACTTC. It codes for CASSTGLAGYEQYF.

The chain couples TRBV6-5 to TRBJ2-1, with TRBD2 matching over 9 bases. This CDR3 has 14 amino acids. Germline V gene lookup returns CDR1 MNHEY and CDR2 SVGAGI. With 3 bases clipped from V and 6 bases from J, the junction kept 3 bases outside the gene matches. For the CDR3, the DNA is TGTGCCAGCAGTTATTTGACTAGCGGCAATGAGCAGTTCTTC. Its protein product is CASSYLTSGNEQFF.

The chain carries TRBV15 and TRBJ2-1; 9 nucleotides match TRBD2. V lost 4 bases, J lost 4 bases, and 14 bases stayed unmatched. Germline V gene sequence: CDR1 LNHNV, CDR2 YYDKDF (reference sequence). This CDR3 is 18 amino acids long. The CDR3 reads CATSMFLLGGRGYNEQFF. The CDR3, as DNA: TGTGCCACCAGCATGTTCCTCCTTGGCGGGAGGGGATACAATGAGCAGTTCTTC.

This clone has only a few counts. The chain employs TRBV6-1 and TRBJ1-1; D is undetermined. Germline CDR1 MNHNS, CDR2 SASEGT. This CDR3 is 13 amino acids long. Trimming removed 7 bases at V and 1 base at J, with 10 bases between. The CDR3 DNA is TGTGCCAGCACCACTACGGAGAACACTGAAGCTTTCTTT. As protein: CASTTTENTEAFF.

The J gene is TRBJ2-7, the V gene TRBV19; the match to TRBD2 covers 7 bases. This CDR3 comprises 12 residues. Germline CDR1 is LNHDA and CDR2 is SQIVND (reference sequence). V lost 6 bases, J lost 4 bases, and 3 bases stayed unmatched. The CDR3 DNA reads TGTGCCAGTAGGGGCGGGAGATACGAGCAGTACTTC. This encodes CASRGGRYEQYF.